This T cell receptor (beta chain) was sequenced during a study of cytomegalovirus exposure and HLA in healthy donors. Whole-study context: For the roughly 400 genotyped donors, roughly 81% fell within the Caucasian-associated ancestry cluster.

The V segment lost 6 bases and the J segment 3 bases; nucleotides outside the gene matches: 7. This CDR3 has 15 amino acids. CDR1 and CDR2 (germline): SGHKS, YYEKEE (reference sequence). Primers for the PCR totalled 60 Vbeta and 13 Jbeta. Data came from immunoSEQ multiplex PCR; TCRdb stores just in-frame clones and leaves some out. The sample includes approximately 180,000 clones, under 85% of them seen just once. The clonotype was recovered from a human donor in good health. Sequences were obtained from PBMCs. The rearrangement uses TRBV5-5 and TRBJ1-2, with 11 bases that match TRBD1. CDR3 protein: CASIPGQGGYYGYTF. CDR3 in DNA: TGTGCCAGCATCCCGGGACAGGGGGGCTACTATGGCTACACCTTC.